One sample yielded the 25 T cell receptor beta chains listed below, sequenced in a study of blood T cell repertoires in COVID-19. Method: immunoSEQ multiplex PCR; TCRdb's copy keeps in-frame clones and lacks some. The sample yields about 190,000 clones, around 85% seen once. Material for sequencing was PBMCs or T cells enriched from blood (not recorded which). Receptor source: a young woman who had recovered from COVID-19.

This chain connects TRBV25-1 to TRBJ1-6, with TRBD1 as a possible D gene (6 bases). Germline assignment: CDR1 MGHDK and CDR2 SYGVNS. The V end was cut by 3 bases, the J end by 9 bases, with 12 bases between. The CDR3 spans 14 residues. The CDR3 DNA reads TGTGCCAGCAGTGAGGAATGGGGGCCTTCACCCCTCCACTTT. It specifies CASSEEWGPSPLHF.

CDR3 nucleotide sequence: TGTGCCAGTAGTAGGGACAGGTTGGGGTTAGGGGGCAATCAGCCCCAGCATTTT. It codes for CASSRDRLGLGGNQPQHF. The chain joins TRBV19 to TRBJ1-5; TRBD1 matches 8 bases. V shed 4 bases and J 2 bases; nucleotides not matched to a gene: 13. The CDR3 spans 18 residues. CDR1 and CDR2 (germline): LNHDA, SQIVND (reference sequence).

V usage is TRBV5-1 and J usage is TRBJ2-2; possible D gene TRBD2, 5 bases. Trimming cost V 1 base and J 4 bases, with 14 bases left between them. The germline V gene has CDR1 SGHRS and CDR2 YFSETQ. This CDR3 contains 16 residues. For the CDR3, the DNA is TGCGCCAGCAGCTTGAGGCTAGCCGAGGGCACCGGGGAGCTGTTTTTT. This sequence encodes CASSLRLAEGTGELFF.

The rearrangement joins TRBV9 to TRBJ1-6, with a tentative D call TRBD1 (6 bases). This CDR3 has 17 residues. Germline CDR1 SGDLS, CDR2 YYNGEE. V was clipped by 2 bases and J by 5 bases, with 17 bases between them. The CDR3 loop reads CASSVGHLGINNSPLHF. The CDR3 coding sequence is TGTGCCAGCAGCGTGGGACACCTGGGGATTAATAATTCACCCCTCCACTTT.

The chain joins TRBV14 to TRBJ1-1; D is uncertain. Trimming shortened V by 0 bases and J by 1 base, and 6 bases separated the two germline ends. CDR3 size: 14 residues. From germline, CDR1 is SGHDN and CDR2 FVKESK. The CDR3 DNA reads as TGTGCCAGCAGCCAAGAAAGCGGGAACACTGAAGCTTTCTTT. As protein: CASSQESGNTEAFF.

For the CDR3, the DNA is TGCAGCGTTACCGACTTCTACGAGCAGTACTTC. Protein sequence: CSVTDFYEQYF. The chain carries TRBV29-1 and TRBJ2-7, with D unclear. The V gene lost 5 bases and the J gene lost 3 bases, with 8 bases spanning the gap. The CDR3 length is 11 residues. CDR1 is SQVTM and CDR2 is ANQGSEA in the germline V gene.

The chain's CDR3 is CATSRAVGTTNEKLFF. The CDR3 coding sequence is TGTGCCACCAGCAGGGCTGTCGGGACAACTAATGAAAAACTGTTTTTT. This chain connects TRBV15 to TRBJ1-4; unclear D gene. Germline CDR1 LNHNV, CDR2 YYDKDF (reference sequence). V was clipped by 3 bases and J by 0 bases, with 11 bases between them. The length of the CDR3 is 16 residues.

This clone was observed a handful of times. The chain uses TRBV3-1 (or the pseudogene TRBV3-2) and TRBJ1-2; D is ambiguous. The CDR3 totals 13 residues. V lost 0 bases and J 6 bases, leaving 8 bases between the germline ends. Germline V gene lookup returns CDR1 LGHDT and CDR2 YNNKEL (reference sequence). DNA for the CDR3: TGTGCCAGCAGCCAAGATCGCGGCCATGGCTACACCTTC. It codes for CASSQDRGHGYTF.

V is TRBV4-1 and J is TRBJ1-2, with D unresolved. V was pared by 1 base and J by 2 bases, with 8 bases between. This CDR3 spans 14 amino acids. The V gene's germline CDR1 is MGHRA and CDR2 YSYEKL. The chain's CDR3 is CASSQVAGNYGYTF. The CDR3 DNA follows: TGCGCCAGCAGCCAAGTTGCGGGAAACTATGGCTACACCTTC.

V usage is TRBV24-1 and J usage is TRBJ2-1; 7 bases line up with TRBD2. CDR3 size: 16 residues. The germline V gene encodes CDR1 KGHDR and CDR2 SFDVKD. The V and J ends lost 4 bases and 2 bases, in that order; junction bases with no gene match: 7. CDR3 coding DNA: TGTGCCACCAGTGACTCGGGACTATATCCCTACAATGAGCAGTTCTTC. Its protein product is CATSDSGLYPYNEQFF.

CDR3 residues: CASSSGQLYEQYV. CDR3 nucleotide sequence: TGTGCCAGCAGTAGCGGGCAACTCTACGAGCAGTACGTC. This sequence joins TRBV6-5 and TRBJ2-7; a possible D gene is TRBD2 (6 bases). In germline, CDR1 is MNHEY, CDR2 SVGAGI. V was shortened by 5 bases and J by 3 bases, with 11 bases between the two germline ends. CDR3 length: 13 amino acids.

The chain links TRBV29-1 to TRBJ2-1; 8 nucleotides align to TRBD2. This CDR3 has 14 residues. Looked up from germline, CDR1 is SQVTM and CDR2 is ANQGSEA. Trimming at V came to 2 bases and at J to 8 bases, leaving 8 bases not matched to a gene. Here the CDR3 DNA reads TGCAGCGTTGAAAGGGGGACTAGGTGGTATGAGCAGTTCTTC. It specifies CSVERGTRWYEQFF.

The chain is built from TRBV7-9 and TRBJ1-6; D not resolved. Per germline, CDR1 SEHNR and CDR2 FQNEAQ (reference sequence). V gave up 3 bases and J gave up 8 bases, with 8 bases separating them. This CDR3 is 13 amino acids long. The CDR3 DNA follows: TGTGCCAGCAGCTTTTACCCGGATTCACCCCTCCACTTT. Translating it yields CASSFYPDSPLHF. Full variable domain (outside the CDR3, taken from reference TRBV7-9 and TRBJ1-6): DTGVSQNPRHKITKRGQNVTFRCDPISEHNRLYWYRQTLGQGPEFLTYFQNEAQLEKSRLLSDRFSAERPKGSFSTLEIQRTEQGDSAMYLCASSFYPDSPLHFGNGTRLTVT.

The gene calls are TRBV2 and TRBJ2-7, with 7 bases matching TRBD1. CDR3 length equals 14 residues. After removal of 1 base from V and 5 bases from J, the junction contained 5 bases not matched to a gene. Germline values: CDR1 SNHLY, CDR2 FYNNEI. Here the CDR3 DNA reads TGTGCCAGCAGTGAAGAAATAGGGGGCCACGAGCAGTACTTC. Its protein is CASSEEIGGHEQYF.

This rearrangement joins TRBV2 to TRBJ2-7; 11 bases match TRBD1. V lost 8 bases, J lost 4 bases, and 7 bases stayed unmatched. The length of the CDR3 is 14 residues. Germline V gene data show CDR1 as SNHLY and CDR2 as FYNNEI. This chain's CDR3 is CASGWTGGSYEQYF. The CDR3 nucleotides read TGTGCCAGCGGGTGGACAGGGGGCAGTTACGAGCAGTACTTC. The full variable domain, with the rest looked up from reference TRBV2 and TRBJ2-7, is EPEVTQTPSHQVTQMGQEVILRCVPISNHLYFYWYRQILGQKVEFLVSFYNNEISEKSEIFDDQFSVERPDGSNFTLKIRSTKLEDSAMYFCASGWTGGSYEQYFGPGTRLTVT.

V gene TRBV5-6 combines with J gene TRBJ1-1; TRBD1 might be the D (5 bases). CDR1 is SGHDT and CDR2 is YYEEEE in the germline V gene. Trimming removed 3 bases at V and 1 base at J, with 19 bases between. The CDR3 length is 17 residues. In DNA, the CDR3 is TGTGCCAGCAGCTACCCAAGGTATAGGGGTGAGAACACTGAAGCTTTCTTT. It is translated as CASSYPRYRGENTEAFF.

The chain uses TRBV5-8 and TRBJ2-7; D remains ambiguous. The V gene's germline CDR1 is SGHTS and CDR2 YDEGEE. The CDR3 extends over 12 amino acids. The ends were cut back, 1 base at V and 2 bases at J, with 4 bases in the middle. The CDR3 loop reads CASSLTAYEQYV. The DNA for the CDR3 is TGTGCCAGCAGCTTGACAGCCTACGAGCAGTACGTC.

The V gene is TRBV18, the J gene TRBJ1-1; maybe TRBD1 (6 bases). Germline V gene sequence: CDR1 KGHSH, CDR2 LQKENI. The CDR3 is made up of 15 amino acids. Between the trimmed V and J ends, which lost 4 bases and 9 bases, there was a span of 21 bases. The CDR3 DNA sequence: TGTGCCAGCTCACACCTACAACAGGGTCTTCTTAAAGCTTTCTTT. This codes for CASSHLQQGLLKAFF.

V and J are TRBV19 and TRBJ1-1; unclear D gene. This CDR3 comprises 14 residues. From germline, CDR1 is LNHDA and CDR2 SQIVND (reference sequence). The ends were cut back, 9 bases at V and 5 bases at J, with 19 bases in the middle. The CDR3 DNA reads TGTGCCAGCGGCCTGAGTGGTGGGAGAACTGAAGCTTTCTTT. As protein: CASGLSGGRTEAFF.

In this sample, this clone turned up a few times. The junction departs from germline at one end; a sequencing error may be responsible. The rearrangement joins TRBV27 to TRBJ1-2, with D tentatively TRBD1 (6 bases). This CDR3 has 14 residues. CDR1 MNHEY and CDR2 SMNVEV come from the germline V gene (reference sequence). CDR3 DNA: TGTGCCAGCAGTTTATCACGGACAGACTATCGCTACACCTTC. Translation gives CASSLSRTDYRYTF.

The gene calls are TRBV2 and TRBJ1-4; 8 bases are shared with TRBD1. CDR1 is SNHLY and CDR2 is FYNNEI in the germline V gene. Germline trimming cut 6 bases from V and 4 bases from J; bases unmatched to any gene: 7. The CDR3 loop spans 15 amino acids. The CDR3 DNA sequence: TGTGCCAGCAGGGACCACAGGGGGGTTAATGAAAAACTGTTTTTT. Its translation: CASRDHRGVNEKLFF.

The rearrangement uses TRBV28 and TRBJ1-5; D is unclear. Germline CDR1 MDHEN, CDR2 SYDVKM. This CDR3 is built from 14 residues. The V and J ends lost 7 bases and 0 bases respectively, with 10 bases between them. CDR3 amino acids: CASTPPGSNQPQHF. In DNA, the CDR3 is TGTGCCAGCACCCCCCCCGGTAGCAATCAGCCCCAGCATTTT.

The chain carries TRBV13 and TRBJ1-1; D remains unclear. The CDR3 is made up of 13 amino acids. CDR1 is PRHDT and CDR2 is FYEKMQ in the germline V gene (reference sequence). The V end lost 5 bases, the J end lost 1 base, and 8 bases lay between the germline ends. In nucleotides, the CDR3 is TGTGCCAGCAGCCCCCAATGGAACACTGAAGCTTTCTTT. It translates to CASSPQWNTEAFF.

The rearrangement links TRBV5-6 to TRBJ1-2; no firm D call. V lost 2 bases, J lost 8 bases, and 16 bases lay in between. The germline V gene has CDR1 SGHDT and CDR2 YYEEEE. The CDR3 contains 14 residues. DNA for the CDR3: TGTGCCAGCAGCTTAGGAGGAGGGCTGTTGGGCTACACCTTC. Translated, it gives CASSLGGGLLGYTF.

The rearrangement uses TRBV6-1 and TRBJ1-2; perhaps TRBD1 as D (5 bases). Germline V gives CDR1 MNHNS, CDR2 SASEGT. V dropped 1 base and J dropped 2 bases, with 14 bases sitting between them. The CDR3 runs to 16 residues. CDR3: CASSEVGGPGNYGYTF. The CDR3 DNA reads TGTGCCAGCAGTGAAGTGGGCGGACCAGGGAACTATGGCTACACCTTC.